Reported below is one T cell receptor (beta chain). There is no known antigen for this receptor. No much larger clone exists at a distance of one base, and base qualities are not known. TCR CDR3 regions were amplified from genomic DNA by multiplex PCR using the deep immunoSEQ assay. Genomic DNA extracted from each cell subset was distributed evenly over all wells of several immunoSEQ 96-well plates, and each plate served as one replicate. For sorted subsets, each replicate PCR was loaded with approximately 0.2 ug genomic DNA, equivalent to 25,000 to 35,000 T cell genomes. The purified libraries were quantified using a Qubit 3.0 fluorometer, sized with a Bioanalyzer 2100, and then quantified again using the KAPA Library Quantification kit. Every immunoSEQ 96-well plate was sequenced on a separate single-read 150-cycle Illumina NextSeq 550 flow cell. From the authors' description of their analysis: The immunoSEQ output contained only junctional sequences without quality scores, so filtering could not match that applied to full-length reads. Sequences were annotated with PyIR, a Python wrapper for IgBLAST v1.9, and V/J genes and CDR3 were assigned using IMGT germline references. Reads were filtered out if the reads had weak V/J assignments (E-value above 1e-6), no CDR3, stop codons, out-of-frame junctions, or ambiguous translated residues. A V3J clonotype was defined by an identical inferred V gene, J gene, and CDR3 amino acid sequence. To compute the percentage overlap between repertoires, the number of shared unique clonotypes was divided by the size of the smaller repertoire. Richness of each repertoire was evaluated using RTK rarefaction, the Chao1 estimator, and Recon v2.1 estimates of unobserved clonotypes. OLGA was used to compute generation probabilities for all TCRbeta clonotypes that the gDNA method yielded from a handful of donors. TCRdb took over this immuneACCESS table, retaining in-frame rearrangements with V and J assigned. Such tables are incomplete; in checked studies, under half of the missing clones stem from an unresolved V gene, and the remainder is unexplained. V, J and clone size reflect that table, while D and trimming were determined from the DNA. In this sample the table shows a few hundred thousand clones, about 95% of which occur a single time. Clones ranked in the top ten supply over 0.09% of the sample.

Taken from the germline V gene (reference sequence), the CDR1 and CDR2 loops are MNHNY and SVGAGI. The CDR3 contains 15 residues, cysteine and phenylalanine counted. Left in the record is the CDR3 DNA by itself, 45 bases read in frame from the first base. V is trimmed back by 2 bases and J by 5 bases, and the junction contains 3 bases that no gene match accounts for. The data derive from a study of shared clonotypes between healthy human individuals (TCRdb year 2020). General notes on the study: A couple of women and a few men aged 18 to 49 years were included in the cohort. For each donor, three plates each were used for CD4 naive and CD4 memory, two plates were used for CD8 naive, and one plate was used for CD8 memory. Leukapheresis yielded between about 0.9 and 9.5 billion PBMCs per donor. Different laboratories and diverse techniques were used to prepare libraries and sequence TCR repertoires, to increase sequencing depth and limit assay-specific biases. To estimate repertoire size and how much clonotypes are shared between individuals, the study performed deep sequencing of blood TCR repertoires from 4 to 6 healthy adults. The full study reports these points: Based on pairwise subsampling, the degree of clonotype sharing among donors was expected to be affected by sequencing depth. Because the study included only a small number of donors, the genetic and exposure-history diversity represented was limited. Across several donors, around 5% of naive CD4, approximately 3.6% of naive CD8, approximately 2.5% of memory CD4, and approximately 0.4% of memory CD8 clonotypes were shared. Compared with non-shared clonotypes, the clonotypes found in all four sorted-subset donors had higher generation probabilities. Even with the large sequencing depth, rarefaction of the sorted-subset datasets indicated that sequencing was incomplete. Naive subsets generally had larger estimated clonotype richness than memory subsets. Sampling was limited to blood, and TCR repertoires in tissue likely differ from TCR repertoires in blood.

For the CD8 naive samples, CD45RO-negative cells were positively selected for CCR7, yielding a CD45RA+CCR7+ population from which TemRA cells were excluded. Donors were healthy HIV-negative adults with no recently reported acute infections or vaccinations. All donors were Caucasian adults living in Nashville, Tennessee, USA. Blood was collected by leukapheresis, and PBMCs were isolated by Ficoll-Histopaque density gradient centrifugation and then cryopreserved in liquid nitrogen vapor phase. Analytical flow cytometry was used to check the purity and quantity of each magnetically sorted T cell population. Each sorted fraction had its genomic DNA isolated and then quantified by UV absorbance on a Nanodrop 2000c.

The chain joins TRBV6-6 to TRBJ2-1, with 10 bases in between that match TRBD2. Input material: naive CD8+ T cells sorted from blood. This specimen's cell subset or site label, per the study, means: CD45RA+CCR7+. The sequence was collected from a woman between 25 and 40 years old in good health. The DNA is TGTGCCAGCAGTTACACTAGCGGGACTAACAATGAGCAGTTCTTC. This codes for CASSYTSGTNNEQFF.